This is a list of T cell receptor beta chains from one sample in a study of multiple sclerosis patients with progressive multifocal leukoencephalopathy. Sequencing was performed with immunoSEQ multiplex PCR; in TCRdb, only in-frame clones are kept and a portion is missing. In the table there are about 33,000 clones, about 88% of which are singletons. The input for sequencing was PBMCs, taken from a patient treated with natalizumab. The receptor source for this set is a human donor with progressive multifocal leukoencephalopathy. CDR3s include the opening cysteine and the closing phenylalanine or tryptophan.

v_call	cdr3_aa
TRBV4-1	CASSQGLAGGNEQFF
TRBV19	CASSITANYEQYF
TRBV11-2	CASSLYRDRRYF
TRBV11-3	CASSSTGTQNEQFF
TRBV7-2	CASSLGALPSTDTQYF
TRBV5-1	CASSRVSNEKLFF
TRBV19	CASSIAGTVGGEAFF
TRBV2	CASRGLAGEGEQFF
TRBV9	CASSVGGTSGYEQYF
TRBV6-1	CASSSSSYNEQFF
TRBV14	CASSQTQRGAKNIQYF
TRBV6-1	CASSERPAGGFISSYNEQFF
TRBV30	CAWKYNTEAFF
TRBV18	CASSGATGLRTDTQYF
TRBV7-9	CASTLVGTNYGYTF
TRBV28	CASKVQGNSPLHF
TRBV7-2	CASRPGGLGGYTF
TRBV25-1	CASSNGNNEQFF
TRBV9	CASSVDSANTGELFF
TRBV7-2	CASSFLGNSYEQYF
TRBV6-5	CASSRNSYSYEQYF
TRBV2	CASGLRDMNTEAFF
TRBV29-1	CSVVLGLGGELFF
TRBV5-7	CASSSGIAGNTIYF
TRBV28	CASSAMRSGIGEQFF
TRBV6-5	CASRVRGGNTEAFF
TRBV28	CASRGGPGATNEKLFF
TRBV6-4	CASSDSSAGNYGYTF
TRBV2	CASTGQGASYEQYF
TRBV2	CASSRERVRGNEQFF
TRBV6-6	CASSYSSVTNEQFF
TRBV15	CATSRISSGEGTYEQYF
TRBV10-3	CAISVDGGTNYGYTF
TRBV9	CASSVRVGTYNEQFF
TRBV11-1	CASSLGGWTTYEQYF
TRBV9	CASSVTPDPRRSYEQYF
TRBV10-1	CASSDFSRGYTDTQYF
TRBV18	CASYSTVMNTEAFF
TRBV6-1	CASSAGTLDTEAFF
TRBV18	CASSSPGGTYEQYF
TRBV13	CASSSADEQYF
TRBV28	CASRDGYEQYF
TRBV7-2	CASSLRAEAFF
TRBV5-6	CASSLGPQPQHF
TRBV4-2	CASSHDPGTDYEQYF
TRBV6-5	CASSDGPNYGYTF
TRBV12-5	CASGPVSLQGKTYGYTF
TRBV4-3	CASSQGRTTSDGYEQYF
TRBV7-7	CASSPLPGFAGPTEAFF
TRBV30	CAWSVPKGVLSSGNTIYF
TRBV1	CTSSPTGTGNTIYF
TRBV30	CAWRRSLNTEAFF
TRBV5-1	CASSLVPWTSGRANHEQFF
TRBV15	CATSSRGAGRETQYF
TRBV7-3	CASSLMQHQEQYF
TRBV7-8	CASSLPGGQETQYF